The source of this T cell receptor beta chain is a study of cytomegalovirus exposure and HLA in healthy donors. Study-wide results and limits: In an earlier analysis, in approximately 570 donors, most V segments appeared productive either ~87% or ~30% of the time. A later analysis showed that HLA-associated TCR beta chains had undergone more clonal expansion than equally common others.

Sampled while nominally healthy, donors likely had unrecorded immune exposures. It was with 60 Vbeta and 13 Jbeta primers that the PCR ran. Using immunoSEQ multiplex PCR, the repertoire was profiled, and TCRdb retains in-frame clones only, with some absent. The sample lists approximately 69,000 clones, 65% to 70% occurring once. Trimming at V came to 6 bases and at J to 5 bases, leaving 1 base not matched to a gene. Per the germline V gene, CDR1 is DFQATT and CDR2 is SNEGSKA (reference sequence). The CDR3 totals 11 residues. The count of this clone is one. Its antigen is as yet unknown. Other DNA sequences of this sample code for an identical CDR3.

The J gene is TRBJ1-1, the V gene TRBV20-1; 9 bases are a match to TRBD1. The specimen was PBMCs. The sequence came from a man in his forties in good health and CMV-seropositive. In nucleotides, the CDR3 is TGCAGTGCAGACAGGGGGACTGAAGCTTTCTTT. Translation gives CSADRGTEAFF.